These 29 T cell receptor beta chains were sequenced from one sample in a study of blood T cell repertoires in COVID-19. Assay used: immunoSEQ multiplex PCR; TCRdb lists only in-frame clones, some missing. The data hold 70,000 to 90,000 clones, with roughly 85% observed a single time. Source material: peripheral blood. The receptor source for this set is a human donor in a cohort sampled during active COVID-19.

This clone has only one observation. The chain combines TRBV6-2 or TRBV6-3 with TRBJ2-5; maybe TRBD2 (6 bases). The CDR3 loop spans 16 amino acids. Trimming cost V 6 bases and J 0 bases, with 17 bases left between them. Germline V CDR1 and CDR2: MNHEY, SVGEGT. The CDR3 here is CASSYRTAGNQETQYF. CDR3 nucleotides: TGTGCCAGCAGCTATAGGACGGCGGGGAACCAAGAGACCCAGTACTTC.

This clone was detected only once. CDR3 amino acids: CASSTGTGGYRVPTGELFF. In DNA form, the CDR3 reads TGTGCCAGCAGCACCGGGACAGGGGGCTATCGGGTGCCTACGGGGGAGCTGTTTTTT. V and J are TRBV5-6 and TRBJ2-2; 12 bases align to TRBD1. The CDR3 contains 19 residues. CDR1 SGHDT and CDR2 YYEEEE come from the germline V gene. J was trimmed by 8 bases and V by 4 bases; bases with no gene match: 18.

The rearrangement links TRBV27 to TRBJ2-7; D is possibly TRBD1 (5 bases). Germline V lookup: CDR1 MNHEY, CDR2 SMNVEV (reference sequence). V lost 5 bases to trimming and J lost 3 bases, with 14 bases between them. The CDR3 spans 14 residues. CDR3 sequence: CASSPRIDSYEQYF. The CDR3 bases are TGTGCCAGCAGTCCGCGAATCGACAGCTACGAGCAGTACTTC.

CDR3: CASSLLRGEGYTF. For the CDR3, the DNA is TGTGCCAGCAGTTTATTGCGGGGGGAAGGCTACACCTTC. The J gene is TRBJ1-2, the V gene TRBV12-3 or TRBV12-4; D possibly corresponds to TRBD1 (5 bases). V lost 2 bases to trimming and J lost 8 bases, with 12 bases between them. This CDR3 contains 13 residues.

The CDR3 sequence is CASRRTPSSYNEQFF. The CDR3 region has the DNA TGCGCCAGCAGGCGAACACCTAGCTCCTACAATGAGCAGTTCTTC. The chain carries TRBV5-1 and TRBJ2-1; D call uncertain. With 5 bases removed from V and 0 bases from J, the gap between germline ends came to 12 bases. Germline V gene lookup returns CDR1 SGHRS and CDR2 YFSETQ. CDR3 length: 15 amino acids. Full variable domain (remainder filled in from reference TRBV5-1 and TRBJ2-1): KAGVTQTPRYLIKTRGQQVTLSCSPISGHRSVSWYQQTPGQGLQFLFEYFSETQRNKGNFPGRFSGRQFSNSRSEMNVSTLELGDSALYLCASRRTPSSYNEQFFGPGTRLTVL.

The chain is built from TRBV24-1 and TRBJ2-1, with a weak D call TRBD2 (5 bases). Trimming stripped 5 bases from V and 0 bases from J, with 13 bases between. CDR1 KGHDR and CDR2 SFDVKD come from the germline V gene. This CDR3 has 16 amino acids. DNA of the CDR3: TGTGCCACCAGTGGGTCGGGATTCAGCTCCTACAATGAGCAGTTCTTC. It translates to CATSGSGFSSYNEQFF.

The chain has TRBV12-2 and TRBJ2-7; TRBD2, as called in the table, went unchecked against the DNA. TRBV12-2 is a listed pseudogene. The length of the CDR3 is 13 residues. DNA for the CDR3: TGTGCAAGTCCCTGCGGGAGGGCCGGGGAGCAGTACTTC. Protein sequence: CASPCGRAGEQYF.

The chain recombines TRBV6-2 or TRBV6-3 with TRBJ1-2, with D tentatively TRBD1 (5 bases). Germline V lookup: CDR1 MNHEY, CDR2 SVGEGT. Trimming took 6 bases from V and 9 from J, leaving 11 bases between them. The CDR3 is 11 residues long. Here the CDR3 reads CASSWGESYTF. CDR3 nucleotide sequence: TGTGCCAGCAGCTGGGGGGAAAGCTACACCTTC.

Only one count was recorded for this clone. The chain links TRBV27 to TRBJ1-4; D is perhaps TRBD1 (5 bases). Trimming left V 3 bases short and J 5 bases short, with 10 bases between. This CDR3 has 14 amino acids. Germline V gene data show CDR1 as MNHEY and CDR2 as SMNVEV (reference sequence). CDR3 bases: TGTGCCAGCAGTTTCCAGGGAACCAATGAAAAACTGTTTTTT. Its protein is CASSFQGTNEKLFF.

The chain employs TRBV9 and TRBJ2-7, with 9 bases that match TRBD2. V dropped 0 bases and J dropped 4; count of bases not matched to a gene: 8. The CDR3 runs to 16 residues. The germline V gene encodes CDR1 SGDLS and CDR2 YYNGEE. The CDR3 protein is CASSVGETSGFYEQYF. CDR3 DNA sequence: TGTGCCAGCAGCGTAGGCGAGACTAGCGGCTTTTACGAGCAGTACTTC.

The J gene is TRBJ1-6, the V gene TRBV7-6; 7 positions match TRBD1. Germline-derived CDR1 and CDR2 are SGHVS and FNYEAQ. The CDR3 is 14 amino acids. V was pared by 5 bases and J by 10 bases, with 8 bases of the junction left unmatched. The CDR3 sequence is CASSPGQGESPLHF. CDR3 bases: TGTGCCAGCAGCCCAGGGCAGGGGGAGTCACCCCTCCACTTT.

This chain uses TRBV20-1 with TRBJ2-7; TRBD1 matches 9 bases. Germline CDR1 reads DFQATT; CDR2 reads SNEGSKA (reference sequence). The J segment lost 5 bases and the V segment lost 3 bases, leaving 5 bases of the junction unmatched. This CDR3 region has 13 residues. CDR3 DNA sequence: TGCAGTGCTAGTAGGACAGGGGTTAACGAGCAGTACTTC. Amino acid sequence: CSASRTGVNEQYF.

The chain joins TRBV5-6 to TRBJ2-7; D is possibly TRBD2 (5 bases). Per germline, CDR1 SGHDT and CDR2 YYEEEE. CDR3 length: 14 residues. The germline V and J ends were trimmed by 0 bases and 6 bases, with 13 bases remaining between them. The CDR3 region has the DNA TGTGCCAGCAGCTTGGTCTCTAGCATCCTCGAGCAGTACTTC. Translated: CASSLVSSILEQYF.

The chain has TRBV7-9 and TRBJ2-3; possible D gene TRBD1, 6 bases. CDR1 SEHNR and CDR2 FQNEAQ come from the germline V gene (reference sequence). CDR3 length: 18 residues. V was trimmed by 4 bases and J by 0 bases, leaving 20 bases between them. CDR3 coding DNA: TGTGCCAGCAGCTCGGCGCCGGGACAACTACCTAGCACAGATACGCAGTATTTT. The encoded protein is CASSSAPGQLPSTDTQYF.

The V and J genes are TRBV2 and TRBJ1-4; perhaps TRBD1 as D (6 bases). Germline CDR1 is SNHLY and CDR2 is FYNNEI. There are 13 residues in the CDR3. Trimming took off 9 bases at V and 7 bases at J, with 15 bases between the two ends. The CDR3 DNA is TGTGCCAGTCGAACAGGGTATTTTGAAAAACTGTTTTTT. This codes for CASRTGYFEKLFF. Full variable domain (rest looked up from reference TRBV2 and TRBJ1-4): EPEVTQTPSHQVTQMGQEVILRCVPISNHLYFYWYRQILGQKVEFLVSFYNNEISEKSEIFDDQFSVERPDGSNFTLKIRSTKLEDSAMYFCASRTGYFEKLFFGSGTQLSVL.

This clone has a handful of counts. The gene calls are TRBV11-3 and TRBJ2-5; D gene ambiguous. The V end was cut by 5 bases, the J end by 4 bases, with 8 bases between. The CDR3 covers 12 residues. Per the germline V gene, CDR1 is SGHNT and CDR2 is YENEEA. The DNA for the CDR3 is TGTGCCAGCAGCGGGCCCGCAGAGACCCAGTACTTC. Its translation is CASSGPAETQYF.

The chain has TRBV4-2 and TRBJ1-1; 7 positions match TRBD1. Germline CDR1 and CDR2: LGHNA and YNFKEQ. Trimming removed 2 bases from V and 6 bases from J; junction bases left unmatched: 6. The CDR3 spans 14 residues. The CDR3 nucleotides are TGTGCCAGCAGCCAACAGGGGGGTGGGGCTGAAGCTTTCTTT. Translation: CASSQQGGGAEAFF.

The J gene is TRBJ2-7, the V gene TRBV6-2 or TRBV6-3; 7 nucleotides match TRBD1. J was trimmed by 13 bases and V by 5 bases; bases with no gene match: 14. The CDR3 is made up of 13 amino acids. CDR1 and CDR2 (germline): MNHEY, SVGEGT. CDR3 loop: CASSRPSGQAFYF. The CDR3 DNA is TGTGCCAGCAGTCGCCCATCCGGACAGGCCTTTTACTTC.

The V gene is TRBV11-2, the J gene TRBJ2-7, with 8 bases matching TRBD1. Trimming at V came to 3 bases and at J to 2 bases, leaving 3 bases not matched to a gene. CDR3 length: 14 amino acids. The germline CDR1 and CDR2 sequences are SGHAT and FQNNGV. CDR3 DNA sequence: TGTGCCAGCAGCTTCCAGGGGGCCGCCTACGAGCAGTACTTC. Its protein product is CASSFQGAAYEQYF.

The V gene is TRBV7-2, the J gene TRBJ2-5; a weak D match, TRBD2 (5 bases). V was clipped by 2 bases and J by 4 bases, with 8 bases between them. Germline V gives CDR1 SGHTA, CDR2 FQGNSA. The CDR3 length is 13 residues. CDR3 coding DNA: TGTGCCAGCAGCTTAACTAGATTAGAGACCCAGTACTTC. Its translation: CASSLTRLETQYF.

This chain uses TRBV27 with TRBJ2-6; TRBD1 aligns across 7 bases. Germline loops: CDR1 MNHEY, CDR2 SMNVEV (reference sequence). V lost 4 bases and J lost 2; bases outside the gene matches: 5. This CDR3 has 16 residues. The CDR3 region is CASSWSRGPGANVLTF. CDR3 coding DNA: TGTGCCAGCAGTTGGTCTAGGGGGCCTGGGGCCAACGTCCTGACTTTC. Based on the CDR3 plus reference TRBV27 and TRBJ2-6, the full variable domain is EAQVTQNPRYLITVTGKKLTVTCSQNMNHEYMSWYRQDPGLGLRQIYYSMNVEVTDKGDVPEGYKVSRKEKRNFPLILESPSPNQTSLYFCASSWSRGPGANVLTFGAGSRLTVL.

V gene TRBV12-3 or TRBV12-4 combines with J gene TRBJ1-1; no clear D. The germline V and J ends were trimmed by 2 bases and 4 bases, with 8 bases remaining between them. The CDR3 sequence is 13 residues long. This chain's CDR3 is CASSLFWSTEAFF. As DNA, the CDR3 is TGTGCCAGCAGTTTATTCTGGAGCACTGAAGCTTTCTTT.

J is TRBJ2-1 and V is TRBV11-3, with a tentative D call TRBD2 (6 bases). V shed 1 base and J shed 10 bases, with 11 bases lying between them. This CDR3 is built from 13 residues. Germline V gene sequence: CDR1 SGHNT, CDR2 YENEEA. The CDR3 DNA follows: TGTGCCAGCAGCTTAGTATTGGCGGGGGAGCAGTTCTTC. Translated, it gives CASSLVLAGEQFF.

The chain combines TRBV18 with TRBJ1-5; 10 bases map to TRBD1. In germline, CDR1 is KGHSH, CDR2 LQKENI. CDR3 length: 14 residues. The V and J ends lost 4 bases and 5 bases, in that order; junction bases with no gene match: 2. CDR3: CASSLGQGDQPQHF. The CDR3 DNA reads as TGTGCCAGCTCACTTGGACAGGGGGATCAGCCCCAGCATTTT.

The chain recombines TRBV12-5 with TRBJ1-4; possible D gene TRBD1, 6 bases. This CDR3 has 15 residues. Trimming removed 0 bases at V and 7 bases at J, with 12 bases between. CDR1 is LGHNT and CDR2 is FRNRAP in the germline V gene. The chain's CDR3 is CASGLVQGQIEKLFF. Written as DNA, the CDR3 is TGTGCTAGTGGTTTGGTCCAGGGGCAGATTGAAAAACTGTTTTTT.

This clone has just one count. V gene TRBV2 combines with J gene TRBJ2-1, with TRBD1 identical over 9 bases. Trimming removed 3 bases from V and 7 bases from J; junction bases left unmatched: 10. The CDR3 runs to 16 residues. Germline CDR1 SNHLY, CDR2 FYNNEI. The CDR3 DNA reads as TGTGCCAGCAGTGATACACCGGGACAGGGTTGGAATGAGCAGTTCTTC. It translates to CASSDTPGQGWNEQFF.

The chain combines TRBV3-1 (or the pseudogene TRBV3-2) with TRBJ1-4, with D unresolved. CDR3 length: 14 amino acids. Trimming removed 5 bases from V and 5 bases from J, with 12 bases in between. CDR1 is LGHDT and CDR2 is YNNKEL in the germline V gene (reference sequence). The CDR3 here is CASSIGGLNEKLFF. The DNA for the CDR3 is TGTGCCAGCAGCATAGGCGGGTTAAATGAAAAACTGTTTTTT.

The chain has TRBV7-2 and TRBJ2-7; 7 positions agree with TRBD1. Germline CDR1 and CDR2: SGHTA and FQGNSA. This CDR3 spans 16 amino acids. Unmatched junction bases numbered 9, after V lost 1 base and J lost 3 bases. The CDR3 nucleotides are TGTGCCAGCAGCTTAGGTCACAGGGGAGTGGGCTACGAGCAGTACTTC. This codes for CASSLGHRGVGYEQYF.

The chain recombines TRBV9 with TRBJ2-3; perhaps TRBD1 as D (6 bases). The length of the CDR3 is 16 residues. Germline CDR1 and CDR2: SGDLS and YYNGEE. Trimming stripped 3 bases from V and 2 bases from J, with 16 bases between. In nucleotides, the CDR3 is TGTGCCAGCAGCGGAGGGAGTCAGGGGCCCACAGATACGCAGTATTTT. Protein: CASSGGSQGPTDTQYF.